This TCR beta chain stems from a study of regulatory T cells in long-lasting Graves disease. CDR1 is MNHGY, CDR2 SVAAGI, per germline. The V segment lost 3 bases and the J segment 3 bases; nucleotides outside the gene matches: 8. CDR3 length: 16 amino acids. The time point was: newly diagnosed GD, antithyroid drugs for less than 3 months. From PBMCs, RNA was extracted and then used to make the TCR library. The guidelines of the American Thyroid Association were the basis for diagnosing Graves' disease. Library construction for TCR beta used iRepertoire HTBI primers and Arm-PCR of CDR3 regions. In TCRdb, the multiplex PCR reads were re-called with MiXCR into one record per CDR3 protein. The sample holds 550,000 to 700,000 distinct CDR3 sequences, about 16% seen once. This clonotype came up a few times. These data were also reused for a study on T cells in Graves' hyperthyroidism and ophthalmopathy. From that second work: Peripheral blood also featured most of the thyroid clonotypes expanded above 0.001.

The sequencing here drew on peripheral blood mononuclear cells (PBMCs), taken at new diagnosis, from a patient treated with antithyroid drugs. The rearrangement joins TRBV6-9 to TRBJ2-1, with 7 bases that match TRBD2. This TCR came from a man between 18 and 35 years old with Graves disease. The CDR3 loop reads CASSYLGGRGYNEQFF. CDR3 in DNA: TGTGCCAGCAGTTACCTGGGAGGGCGGGGCTACAATGAGCAGTTCTTC.